The 3 T cell receptor beta chains in this list originate from one sample, sequenced in a study of blood T cell repertoires in COVID-19. Libraries were prepared by immunoSEQ multiplex PCR; TCRdb keeps only in-frame clonotypes and omits some of them. The sample lists 250,000 to 300,000 clones, 91% seen once, with 1% to 1.5% in the top ten. Sequenced input: PBMCs or T cells enriched from blood (not recorded which). The receptors stem from a human donor in a cohort exposed to, infected with or recovered from COVID-19 (not recorded which). The donor label of this sample is uncertain.

The genes are TRBV11-2 and TRBJ1-6; D is undetermined. V lost 3 bases to trimming and J lost 7 bases, with 4 bases between them. CDR3 length: 12 residues. Looked up from germline, CDR1 is SGHAT and CDR2 is FQNNGV. DNA of the CDR3: TGTGCCAGCAGCTTCCCGAATTCACCCCTCCACTTT. This sequence encodes CASSFPNSPLHF.

This clone was observed once. J is TRBJ1-2 and V is TRBV12-1; the table names TRBD1, a call not compared with the DNA. TRBV12-1 is an annotated pseudogene. There are 13 residues in the CDR3. In DNA form, the CDR3 reads TGTGCCAGCAGCCGGACAAACGCCTATGGCTACACCTTC. Encoded protein: CASSRTNAYGYTF.

This chain uses TRBV7-9 with TRBJ2-4; 7 nucleotides line up with TRBD1. CDR3 length: 14 amino acids. Per germline, CDR1 SEHNR and CDR2 FQNEAQ (reference sequence). Trimming took 4 bases from V and 1 from J; bases not matched to a gene: 1. The CDR3 sequence is CASSSQGAKNIQYF. As DNA, the CDR3 is TGTGCCAGCAGCTCACAGGGGGCCAAAAACATTCAGTACTTC.